This is a list of T cell receptor beta chains from one sample in a study of blood T cell repertoires in COVID-19. Measured with immunoSEQ multiplex PCR; TCRdb has only the in-frame clones, and not every one. The sample includes about 140,000 clones, about 80% of them seen just once. The sample consisted of peripheral blood. Receptors were obtained from a man between 50 and 59 years old with acute or convalescent COVID-19. The CDR3 runs from the conserved cysteine through the conserved F or W. Each record gives: clone size, J gene, D gene, V gene, CDR3 DNA, CDR3 protein. The D gene is left open where the match is weak. Where a row states a size, it is once, few, many or the class of an expanded clone; other rows omit it.

size: .
J: TRBJ2-7
D: TRBD1
V: TRBV29-1
DNA: TGCAGTGTCCGGACAGGCTACGAGCAGTACTTC
CDR3: CSVRTGYEQYF

size: .
J: TRBJ2-1
D: .
V: TRBV28
DNA: TGTGCCAGCACCCGTACAGGGCCTTACAATGAGCAGTTCTTC
CDR3: CASTRTGPYNEQFF

size: .
J: TRBJ1-1
D: .
V: TRBV10-3
DNA: TGTGCCATCAGCCGTTTGAACACTGAAGCTTTCTTT
CDR3: CAISRLNTEAFF

size: .
J: TRBJ1-2
D: TRBD1
V: TRBV18
DNA: TGTGCCAGCTCATCGGGACAGGGAATGGGTGGCTACACCTTC
CDR3: CASSSGQGMGGYTF

size: .
J: TRBJ2-1
D: TRBD1
V: TRBV25-1
DNA: TGTGCCAGCAGTCACCGACAGGGAGAGTACAATGAGCAGTTCTTC
CDR3: CASSHRQGEYNEQFF

size: .
J: TRBJ1-2
D: .
V: TRBV20-1
DNA: TGCAGTGCTAGTCCGGACACCAACTATGGCTACACCTTC
CDR3: CSASPDTNYGYTF

size: .
J: TRBJ1-2
D: .
V: TRBV28
DNA: TGTGCCAGCAGGACAAGCAACTATGGCTACACCTTC
CDR3: CASRTSNYGYTF

size: .
J: TRBJ1-2
D: .
V: TRBV5-4
DNA: TGTGCCAGCAGCCTATCAACCGAGGGCTACACCTTC
CDR3: CASSLSTEGYTF

size: .
J: TRBJ1-3
D: .
V: TRBV2
DNA: TGTGCCAGCACCCTCACCGGCTCTGGAAACACCATATATTTT
CDR3: CASTLTGSGNTIYF

size: few
J: TRBJ2-3
D: .
V: TRBV5-4
DNA: TGTGCCAGCAGCCTTCGGGCAGATACGCAGTATTTT
CDR3: CASSLRADTQYF

size: .
J: TRBJ2-7
D: .
V: TRBV6-5
DNA: TGTGCCAGCAGGGACCGTTTGGGGGCCGAGCAGTACTTC
CDR3: CASRDRLGAEQYF

size: .
J: TRBJ2-7
D: .
V: TRBV11-1
DNA: TGTGCCAGCAGCTTAGAACGGGACTCCTACGAGCAGTACTTC
CDR3: CASSLERDSYEQYF

size: .
J: TRBJ2-5
D: TRBD2
V: TRBV18
DNA: TGTGCCAGCTCACCACCGGAGGCTAGCGGACGAAAAGAGACCCAGTACTTC
CDR3: CASSPPEASGRKETQYF

size: .
J: TRBJ1-1
D: .
V: TRBV7-2
DNA: TGTGCCAGCAGCTTTGTCAGTTTGAACACTGAAGCTTTCTTT
CDR3: CASSFVSLNTEAFF

size: .
J: TRBJ2-3
D: TRBD1
V: TRBV5-1
DNA: TGCGCCAGCGGGCCGGGACAGGGACTCACAGATACGCAGTATTTT
CDR3: CASGPGQGLTDTQYF

size: once
J: TRBJ2-1
D: .
V: TRBV5-6
DNA: TGTGCCAGCAGCTTGGACTGGTTCCGGACAGACAATGAGCAGTTCTTC
CDR3: CASSLDWFRTDNEQFF

size: .
J: TRBJ2-3
D: .
V: TRBV3-1/TRBV3-2
DNA: TGTGCCAGCAGCCAAGCTAGCCCAGATACGCAGTATTTT
CDR3: CASSQASPDTQYF

size: .
J: TRBJ2-5
D: TRBD2
V: TRBV15
DNA: TGTGCCACCAGCAGAGGAGGTAGCGGGGGAAAGACCCAGTACTTC
CDR3: CATSRGGSGGKTQYF

size: .
J: TRBJ2-2
D: .
V: TRBV12-1
DNA: TGTGCCAGCAGACGGTCGACTAGCGGTTCCCCAAACACCGGGGAGCTGTTTTTT
CDR3: CASRRSTSGSPNTGELFF

size: .
J: TRBJ2-5
D: TRBD2
V: TRBV4-1
DNA: TGCGCCAGCAGCCAAGAAGCAGCGGGGAAGGAGACCCAGTACTTC
CDR3: CASSQEAAGKETQYF

size: .
J: TRBJ1-2
D: TRBD1
V: TRBV7-2
DNA: TGTGCCAGCAGCGACAGGGCCGTCCTCTATGGCTACACCTTC
CDR3: CASSDRAVLYGYTF

size: .
J: TRBJ1-1
D: TRBD1
V: TRBV18
DNA: TGTGCCAGCTCTCAATCGACAGGGGGGAACACTGAAGCTTTCTTT
CDR3: CASSQSTGGNTEAFF

size: .
J: TRBJ1-6
D: .
V: TRBV9
DNA: TGTGCCAGCAGCTCCACAGGGCTAAGTAATTCACCCCTCCACTTT
CDR3: CASSSTGLSNSPLHF

size: .
J: TRBJ2-3
D: TRBD1
V: TRBV24-1
DNA: TGTGCCACCAGTGACACCGGGACAGGAAGCACAGATACGCAGTATTTT
CDR3: CATSDTGTGSTDTQYF

size: .
J: TRBJ1-4
D: TRBD1
V: TRBV7-6
DNA: TGTGCCAGCAGCTTAGGACAGGGGTGGACTAATGAAAAACTGTTTTTT
CDR3: CASSLGQGWTNEKLFF

size: once
J: TRBJ1-2
D: .
V: TRBV5-5
DNA: TGTGCCAGCAGCCCGGGACTCACCCCTAACTATGGCTACACCTTC
CDR3: CASSPGLTPNYGYTF

size: few
J: TRBJ1-2
D: TRBD1
V: TRBV6-6
DNA: TGTGCCAGCAGAGGACAGGGGGGCGGCTACACCTTC
CDR3: CASRGQGGGYTF

size: few
J: TRBJ1-1
D: .
V: TRBV11-2
DNA: TGTGCCAGCAGCTTAGATGAACAGGCCGAAGCTTTCTTT
CDR3: CASSLDEQAEAFF

size: .
J: TRBJ2-2
D: TRBD1
V: TRBV11-3
DNA: TGTGCCAGCAGCTCGCCTGGACAGGGTAGTCGTGGCGGGGAGCTGTTTTTT
CDR3: CASSSPGQGSRGGELFF

size: .
J: TRBJ1-5
D: .
V: TRBV6-5
DNA: TGTGCCAGCAACGCGGTTAGCAATCAGCCCCAGCATTTT
CDR3: CASNAVSNQPQHF

size: .
J: TRBJ2-3
D: .
V: TRBV12-2
DNA: TGTGCAAGTCGCTTAGATAATAGCGGGGAGGCCACAGATACGCAGTATTTT
CDR3: CASRLDNSGEATDTQYF

size: .
J: TRBJ2-2
D: .
V: TRBV6-1
DNA: TGTGCCAGCGGAGCGAACACCGGGGAGCTGTTTTTT
CDR3: CASGANTGELFF

size: .
J: TRBJ1-1
D: .
V: TRBV2
DNA: TGTGCCAGCAGTGACTTAGGGAGAAGCACTGAAGCTTTCTTT
CDR3: CASSDLGRSTEAFF

size: .
J: TRBJ1-2
D: .
V: TRBV29-1
DNA: TGCAGCGTTGGGGGGGACCGGCGAGGCTACACCTTC
CDR3: CSVGGDRRGYTF

size: .
J: TRBJ1-1
D: .
V: TRBV13
DNA: TGTGCCAGCAGCTTTACAGGGAGTTTAGAGAACACTGAAGCTTTCTTT
CDR3: CASSFTGSLENTEAFF

size: .
J: TRBJ1-2
D: .
V: TRBV6-5
DNA: TGTGCCAGCAAAAGCCGGCAGGGCTATGGCTACACCTTC
CDR3: CASKSRQGYGYTF

size: .
J: TRBJ2-2
D: .
V: TRBV2
DNA: TGTGCCAGCAGTGCCCAGGGGGGGAACACCGGGGAGCTGTTTTTT
CDR3: CASSAQGGNTGELFF